This TCR beta chain appears in the sequencing data of a study of blood T cells in healthy people across ages. Caucasian, healthy and from Russia, the donors were aged between about 6 and 90. Extracted total RNA amounted to at least 6 micrograms for each sample. The CDR3 spans 12 residues. The junction had 3 bases not matched to a gene; V was cut back by 5 bases and J by 6 bases. Together with a sample-barcoded 5' primer, a J-beta primer mix was included in a second PCR lasting about 7 to 11 cycles. Each CDR3 protein is one row after TCRdb ran MiXCR on the 5' RACE reads. The sample contains approximately 1,700,000 distinct CDR3 sequences, roughly two fifths of which appear only once.

The chain employs TRBV12-3 or TRBV12-4 and TRBJ1-1; 7 bases are shared with TRBD1. The source material was blood. This sequence originates from a human donor in good health. The CDR3 bases are TGTGCCAGCAGTCAGGGGGGTGCTGAAGCTTTCTTT. The encoded protein is CASSQGGAEAFF.